In its sample, the clone carrying this TCR beta chain was seen once. V shed 2 bases and J shed 1 base, with 15 bases lying between them. The CDR3 spans 16 residues. CDR1 is KGHSH and CDR2 is LQKENI in the germline V gene. Sequencing was performed with immunoSEQ multiplex PCR; in TCRdb, only in-frame clones are kept and a portion is missing. Counted here are some 150,000 clones, over 75% occurring once; the ten biggest clones make up about 1.2%. The sample belongs to a study of blood T cell repertoires in COVID-19. Assignments of participants to cohorts depended upon their own reported clinical history.

Sequencing was performed on PBMCs or T cells enriched from blood (not recorded which). The genes are TRBV18 and TRBJ2-7, with D possibly matching TRBD1 (5 bases). This clonotype originated in a woman aged 25-40 years with acute COVID-19. The CDR3, as DNA: TGTGCCAGCTCACCATCAGGGATCTTGATGTCCTACGAGCAGTACTTC. This codes for CASSPSGILMSYEQYF. The variable domain in full, completed from reference TRBV18 and TRBJ2-7, reads NAGVMQNPRHLVRRRGQEARLRCSPMKGHSHVYWYRQLPEEGLKFMVYLQKENIIDESGMPKERFSAEFPKEGPSILRIQQVVRGDSAAYFCASSPSGILMSYEQYFGPGTRLTVT.